The text below deals with one T cell receptor beta chain. The antigen remains undetermined. A second PCR, run for roughly 7 to 12 cycles, used a sample-barcoded 5' primer plus a J-beta primer mix. TCRdb itself ran the 5' RACE reads through MiXCR, one entry per CDR3 protein. The repertoire includes some 780,000 distinct CDR3 sequences, roughly 56% of them detected once, and about a quarter sits in the top ten. The junction had 6 bases not matched to a gene; V was cut back by 5 bases and J by 11 bases. The germline gives CDR1 SGHTA, CDR2 FQGNSA. The CDR3 has 14 residues. This sample was included in a study of blood T cells in healthy people across ages. Study-wide results and caveats: Among T cells, TCR beta diversity per million cells dropped roughly linearly as age rose. Both naive CD4+ cell counts and diversity were greater in long-lived donors than in aged donors. The diversity estimates, figures obtained from one million T cells, were considered underestimates.

Each sample yielded at least 5.5 micrograms of PBMC total RNA. The chain has TRBV7-2 and TRBJ1-6; TRBD1 matches at 10 bases. Sequencing was done on a sample of blood. The clonotype originates from a man in his forties in good health. Written as DNA, the CDR3 is TGTGCCAGCAGCCTCGGGACAGGGGTGACACCCCTCCACTTT. It codes for CASSLGTGVTPLHF.